This T cell receptor (beta chain) is drawn from a study of T cells in women clearing cervical HPV infection. On the study more broadly: Controls were women whose single incident HPV16 infection cleared within 12 months without precancer or cancer.

Concerning this clone: Coverage ceases 3 residues before the CDR3 finishes, and the germline J gene fills in the end. Other nucleotide sequences from this sample produce the same CDR3.

immunoSEQ multiplex PCR used an average of 1200 ng genomic DNA. Method: immunoSEQ multiplex PCR; TCRdb's copy keeps in-frame clones and lacks some. The clone table shows 15,000 to 20,000 clones, with the ten largest holding more than 9%. CDR3 size: 15 residues. Trimming pared 3 bases from V and 1 base from J, leaving 12 bases between. Germline lookup yields CDR1 SEHNR and CDR2 FQNEAQ (reference sequence). The chain combines TRBV7-9 with TRBJ1-1; TRBD1 is a possible D gene (5 bases). The origin of this receptor is a woman between 18 and 70 years old with a cervical HPV16 infection that either progressed to CIN3+ or cleared (not recorded which). Input material: blood buffy coat. CDR3 amino acids: CASSLEGLQNTEAFF. The sequenced CDR3 bases are TGTGCCAGCAGCTTGGAGGGACTTCAGAACACTGAA. Drawing the rest from reference TRBV7-9 and TRBJ1-1, the complete variable domain is DTGVSQNPRHKITKRGQNVTFRCDPISEHNRLYWYRQTLGQGPEFLTYFQNEAQLEKSRLLSDRFSAERPKGSFSTLEIQRTEQGDSAMYLCASSLEGLQNTEAFFGQGTRLTVV.